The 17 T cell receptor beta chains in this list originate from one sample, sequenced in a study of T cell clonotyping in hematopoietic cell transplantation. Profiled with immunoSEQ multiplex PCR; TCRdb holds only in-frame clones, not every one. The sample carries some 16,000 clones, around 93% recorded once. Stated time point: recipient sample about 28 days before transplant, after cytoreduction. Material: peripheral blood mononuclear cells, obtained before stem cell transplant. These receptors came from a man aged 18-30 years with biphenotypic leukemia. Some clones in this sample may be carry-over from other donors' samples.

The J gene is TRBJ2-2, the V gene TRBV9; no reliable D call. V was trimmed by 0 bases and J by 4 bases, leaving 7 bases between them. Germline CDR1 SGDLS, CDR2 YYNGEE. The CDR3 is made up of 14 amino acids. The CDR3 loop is CASSVESSTGELFF. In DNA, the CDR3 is TGTGCCAGCAGCGTAGAAAGTTCCACCGGGGAGCTGTTTTTT.

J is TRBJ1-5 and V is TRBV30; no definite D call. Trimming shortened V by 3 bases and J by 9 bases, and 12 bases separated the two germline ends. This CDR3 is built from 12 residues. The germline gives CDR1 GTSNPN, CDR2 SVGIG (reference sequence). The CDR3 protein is CAWSAYMGPQHF. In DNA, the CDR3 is TGTGCCTGGAGCGCCTATATGGGGCCCCAGCATTTT.

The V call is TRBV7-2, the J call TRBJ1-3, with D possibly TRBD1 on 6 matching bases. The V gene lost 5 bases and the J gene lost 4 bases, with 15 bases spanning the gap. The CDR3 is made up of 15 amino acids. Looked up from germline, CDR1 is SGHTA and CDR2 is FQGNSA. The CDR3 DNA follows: TGTGCCAGCAGCCCCTACAGGGTCTCAGGAAACACCATATATTTT. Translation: CASSPYRVSGNTIYF.

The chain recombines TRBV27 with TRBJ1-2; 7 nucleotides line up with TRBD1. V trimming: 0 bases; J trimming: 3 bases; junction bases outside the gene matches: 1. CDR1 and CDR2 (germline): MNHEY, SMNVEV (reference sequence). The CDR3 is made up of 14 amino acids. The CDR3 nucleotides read TGTGCCAGCAGTTTATCCCAGGGGGACTATGGCTACACCTTC. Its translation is CASSLSQGDYGYTF.

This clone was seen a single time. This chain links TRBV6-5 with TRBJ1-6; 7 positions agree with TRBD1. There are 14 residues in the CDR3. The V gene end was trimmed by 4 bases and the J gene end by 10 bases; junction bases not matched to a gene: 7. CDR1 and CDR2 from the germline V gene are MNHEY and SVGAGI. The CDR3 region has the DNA TGTGCCAGCAGTTCCGACAGGGAATGGTCACCCCTCCACTTT. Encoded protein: CASSSDREWSPLHF.

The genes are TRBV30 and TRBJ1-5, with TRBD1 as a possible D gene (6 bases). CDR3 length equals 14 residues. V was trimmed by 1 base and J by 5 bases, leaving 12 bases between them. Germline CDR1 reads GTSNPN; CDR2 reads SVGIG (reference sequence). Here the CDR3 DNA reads TGTGCCTGGAGTGGGGGGCGGGTGGATCAGCCCCAGCATTTT. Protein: CAWSGGRVDQPQHF. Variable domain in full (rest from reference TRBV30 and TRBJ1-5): SQTIHQWPATLVQPVGSPLSLECTVEGTSNPNLYWYRQAAGRGLQLLFYSVGIGQISSEVPQNLSASRPQDRQFILSSKKLLLSDSGFYLCAWSGGRVDQPQHFGDGTRLSIL.

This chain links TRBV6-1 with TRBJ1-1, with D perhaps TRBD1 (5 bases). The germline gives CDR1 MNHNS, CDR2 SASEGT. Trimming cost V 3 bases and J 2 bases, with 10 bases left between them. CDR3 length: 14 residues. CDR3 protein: CASSEEGPNTEAFF. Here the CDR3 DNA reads TGTGCCAGCAGTGAGGAGGGACCAAACACTGAAGCTTTCTTT.

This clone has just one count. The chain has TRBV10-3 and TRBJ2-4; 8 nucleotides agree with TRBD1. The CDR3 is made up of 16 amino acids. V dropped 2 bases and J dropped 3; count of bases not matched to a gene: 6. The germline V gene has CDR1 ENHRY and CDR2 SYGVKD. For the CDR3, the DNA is TGTGCCATCAGTGAGCGACAGGGGCTCGGCAAAAACATTCAGTACTTC. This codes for CAISERQGLGKNIQYF.

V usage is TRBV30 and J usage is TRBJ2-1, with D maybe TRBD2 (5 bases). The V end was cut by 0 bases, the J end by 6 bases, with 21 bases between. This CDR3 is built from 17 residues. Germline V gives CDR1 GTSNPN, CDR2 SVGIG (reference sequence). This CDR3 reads CAWSVGRIVRTANEQFF. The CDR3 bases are TGTGCCTGGAGTGTCGGCAGAATAGTACGGACTGCCAATGAGCAGTTCTTC.

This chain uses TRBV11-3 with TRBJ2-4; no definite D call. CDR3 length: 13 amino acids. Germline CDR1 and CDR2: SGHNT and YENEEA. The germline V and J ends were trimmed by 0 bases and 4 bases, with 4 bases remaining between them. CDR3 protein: CASSLDIKNIQYF. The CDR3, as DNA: TGTGCCAGCAGCTTAGATATAAAAAACATTCAGTACTTC.

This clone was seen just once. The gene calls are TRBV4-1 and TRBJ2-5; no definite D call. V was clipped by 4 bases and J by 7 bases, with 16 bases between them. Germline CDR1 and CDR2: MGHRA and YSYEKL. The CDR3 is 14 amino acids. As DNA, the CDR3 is TGCGCCAGCAGCCCCCTCTCCGACGGGCGGACCCAGTACTTC. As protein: CASSPLSDGRTQYF.

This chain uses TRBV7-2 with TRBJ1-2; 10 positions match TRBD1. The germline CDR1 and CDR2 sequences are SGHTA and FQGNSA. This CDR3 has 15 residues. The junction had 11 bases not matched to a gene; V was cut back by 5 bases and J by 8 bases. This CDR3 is CASSPGRDRGGGYTF. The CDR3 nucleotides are TGTGCCAGCAGCCCTGGCCGGGACAGGGGTGGAGGCTACACCTTC.

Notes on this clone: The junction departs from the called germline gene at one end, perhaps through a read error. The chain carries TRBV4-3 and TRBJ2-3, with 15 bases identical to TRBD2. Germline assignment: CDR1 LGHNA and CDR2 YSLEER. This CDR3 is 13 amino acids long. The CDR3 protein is CASSQGTSGGARF. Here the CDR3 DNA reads TGCGCCAGCAGCCAAGGGACTAGCGGGGGGGCCCGTTTT.

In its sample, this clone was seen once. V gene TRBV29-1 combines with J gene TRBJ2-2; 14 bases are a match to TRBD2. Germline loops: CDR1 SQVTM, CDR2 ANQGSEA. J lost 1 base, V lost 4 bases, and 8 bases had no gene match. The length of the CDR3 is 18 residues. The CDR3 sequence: CSVGGGLAGGLNTGELFF. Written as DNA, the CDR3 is TGCAGCGTTGGGGGCGGACTAGCGGGGGGTTTGAACACCGGGGAGCTGTTTTTT.

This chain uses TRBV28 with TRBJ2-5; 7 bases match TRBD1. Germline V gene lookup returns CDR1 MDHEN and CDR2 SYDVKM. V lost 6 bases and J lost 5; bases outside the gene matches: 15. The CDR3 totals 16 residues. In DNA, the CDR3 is TGTGCCAGCAGGTCTCTTCGACAGGGTCGCGGTGAGACCCAGTACTTC. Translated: CASRSLRQGRGETQYF. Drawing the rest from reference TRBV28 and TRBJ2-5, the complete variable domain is DVKVTQSSRYLVKRTGEKVFLECVQDMDHENMFWYRQDPGLGLRLIYFSYDVKMKEKGDIPEGYSVSREKKERFSLILESASTNQTSMYLCASRSLRQGRGETQYFGPGTRLLVL.

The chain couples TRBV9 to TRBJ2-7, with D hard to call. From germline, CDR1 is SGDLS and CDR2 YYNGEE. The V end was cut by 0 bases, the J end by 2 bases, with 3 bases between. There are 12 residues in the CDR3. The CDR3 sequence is CASSVAPYEQYF. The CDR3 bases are TGTGCCAGCAGCGTAGCCCCCTACGAGCAGTACTTC.

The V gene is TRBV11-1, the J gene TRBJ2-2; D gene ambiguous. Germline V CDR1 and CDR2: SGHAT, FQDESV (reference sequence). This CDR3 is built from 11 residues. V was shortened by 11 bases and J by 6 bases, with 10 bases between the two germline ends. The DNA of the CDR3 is TGTGCCGTTACCTTATCCGGGGAGCTGTTTTTT. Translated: CAVTLSGELFF. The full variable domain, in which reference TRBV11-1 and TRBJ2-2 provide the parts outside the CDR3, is EAEVAQSPRYKITEKSQAVAFWCDPISGHATLYWYRQILGQGPELLVQFQDESVVDDSQLPKDRFSAERLKGVDSTLKIQPAELGDSAMYLCAVTLSGELFFGEGSRLTVL.